Listed below are T cell receptor beta chains from one sample, sequenced in a study of beta chain features in type 1 diabetes. Profiled with immunoSEQ multiplex PCR; TCRdb holds only in-frame clones, not every one. Among around 160,000 clones listed, about 44% were seen once. Specimen: Tregs from blood. Receptor source: a man between 18 and 29 years old in good health. CDR3s include the opening cysteine and the closing phenylalanine or tryptophan. Fields, in order: V gene, D gene, J gene, clone size, CDR3 protein, CDR3 DNA. The D gene is left open where the match is weak. The size field is filled for only some rows; it gives once, few, many or a size class.

v_gene: TRBV5-1; d_gene: TRBD2; j_gene: TRBJ2-7; abundance: once; CDR3aa: CASSRRLAESYEQYF; CDR3nt: TGCGCCAGCAGCCGACGACTAGCGGAATCCTACGAGCAGTACTTC
v_gene: TRBV10-3; d_gene: NA; j_gene: TRBJ2-5; abundance: NA; CDR3aa: CAVRPTGLETQYF; CDR3nt: TGTGCCGTCAGACCGACAGGTTTAGAGACCCAGTACTTC
v_gene: TRBV7-9; d_gene: TRBD2; j_gene: TRBJ2-7; abundance: NA; CDR3aa: CASSPQASGSYEQYF; CDR3nt: TGTGCCAGCAGCCCCCAAGCTAGCGGGTCCTACGAGCAGTACTTC
v_gene: TRBV7-9; d_gene: NA; j_gene: TRBJ1-1; abundance: NA; CDR3aa: CASRNDRINTEAFF; CDR3nt: TGTGCCAGCAGAAACGACAGAATCAACACTGAAGCTTTCTTT
v_gene: TRBV5-1; d_gene: NA; j_gene: TRBJ2-5; abundance: NA; CDR3aa: CASSSGTYLYF; CDR3nt: TGCGCCAGCAGCTCCGGGACATACCTCTACTTC
v_gene: TRBV5-1; d_gene: NA; j_gene: TRBJ2-7; abundance: few; CDR3aa: CASTPPLSYEQYF; CDR3nt: TGCGCCAGCACTCCTCCGCTTTCCTACGAGCAGTACTTC
v_gene: TRBV10-3; d_gene: NA; j_gene: TRBJ1-1; abundance: NA; CDR3aa: CAISEGQWGRDTEAFF; CDR3nt: TGTGCCATCAGTGAAGGACAATGGGGGCGGGACACTGAAGCTTTCTTT
v_gene: TRBV28; d_gene: NA; j_gene: TRBJ2-7; abundance: NA; CDR3aa: CASRPWGDPITYEQYF; CDR3nt: TGTGCCAGCCGCCCGTGGGGGGACCCCATTACCTACGAGCAGTACTTC
v_gene: TRBV6-5; d_gene: NA; j_gene: TRBJ1-5; abundance: NA; CDR3aa: CASRRQYSNQPQHF; CDR3nt: TGTGCCAGCAGGAGACAATATAGCAATCAGCCCCAGCATTTT
v_gene: TRBV9; d_gene: NA; j_gene: TRBJ2-2; abundance: NA; CDR3aa: CASSPTGGANTGELFF; CDR3nt: TGTGCCAGCAGCCCTACCGGGGGAGCGAACACCGGGGAGCTGTTTTTT
v_gene: TRBV29-1; d_gene: NA; j_gene: TRBJ2-3; abundance: few; CDR3aa: CSVGRDAMQYF; CDR3nt: TGCAGCGTTGGGAGAGATGCCATGCAGTATTTT
v_gene: TRBV7-6; d_gene: NA; j_gene: TRBJ1-1; abundance: few; CDR3aa: CASSLSSDTEAFF; CDR3nt: TGTGCCAGCAGCTTATCGAGTGACACTGAAGCTTTCTTT
v_gene: TRBV19; d_gene: NA; j_gene: TRBJ1-1; abundance: once; CDR3aa: CASSIKERSRAFF; CDR3nt: TGTGCCAGTAGTATAAAGGAGAGATCCCGAGCTTTCTTT
v_gene: TRBV19; d_gene: NA; j_gene: TRBJ1-1; abundance: NA; CDR3aa: CASSNSLTEAFF; CDR3nt: TGTGCCAGTAGTAACAGTCTAACTGAAGCTTTCTTT
v_gene: TRBV2; d_gene: TRBD2; j_gene: TRBJ2-5; abundance: NA; CDR3aa: CASSDRGVYQETQYF; CDR3nt: TGTGCCAGCAGTGATCGGGGGGTGTACCAAGAGACCCAGTACTTC
v_gene: TRBV5-1; d_gene: NA; j_gene: TRBJ1-1; abundance: NA; CDR3aa: CASSLALGNTEAFF; CDR3nt: TGCGCCAGCAGCTTGGCTCTCGGGAACACTGAAGCTTTCTTT
v_gene: TRBV29-1; d_gene: NA; j_gene: TRBJ2-1; abundance: NA; CDR3aa: CSVESRGAYNEQFF; CDR3nt: TGCAGCGTTGAAAGCAGGGGGGCCTACAATGAGCAGTTCTTC
v_gene: TRBV2; d_gene: TRBD1; j_gene: TRBJ2-2; abundance: NA; CDR3aa: CASRKGTGGNTGELFF; CDR3nt: TGTGCCAGCAGGAAAGGGACAGGAGGAAACACCGGGGAGCTGTTTTTT
v_gene: TRBV5-6; d_gene: TRBD2; j_gene: TRBJ2-3; abundance: NA; CDR3aa: CASSLNSGVWTDTQYF; CDR3nt: TGTGCCAGCAGCTTAAATAGCGGGGTCTGGACAGATACGCAGTATTTT
v_gene: TRBV4-2; d_gene: TRBD2; j_gene: TRBJ2-7; abundance: NA; CDR3aa: CASSQYGLAGTYEQYF; CDR3nt: TGTGCCAGCAGCCAATACGGACTAGCGGGCACCTACGAGCAGTACTTC
v_gene: TRBV7-9; d_gene: TRBD2; j_gene: TRBJ2-2; abundance: NA; CDR3aa: CASSLSSGLNTGELFF; CDR3nt: TGTGCCAGCAGCTTATCTAGCGGGTTGAACACCGGGGAGCTGTTTTTT
v_gene: TRBV7-2; d_gene: TRBD2; j_gene: TRBJ2-5; abundance: NA; CDR3aa: CASSLVRLAGGRETQYF; CDR3nt: TGTGCCAGCAGCTTAGTTAGGTTAGCGGGGGGTCGAGAGACCCAGTACTTC
v_gene: TRBV7-2; d_gene: NA; j_gene: TRBJ1-6; abundance: NA; CDR3aa: CASSLTGGSPLHF; CDR3nt: TGTGCCAGCAGCCTCACGGGTGGTTCACCCCTCCACTTT
v_gene: TRBV10-3; d_gene: TRBD1; j_gene: TRBJ2-1; abundance: NA; CDR3aa: CAIRPSGQGAGGGEQFF; CDR3nt: TGTGCCATCAGGCCATCCGGACAGGGGGCAGGGGGTGGTGAGCAGTTCTTC
v_gene: TRBV7-3; d_gene: TRBD1; j_gene: TRBJ1-2; abundance: NA; CDR3aa: CASSLGDREYNYGYTF; CDR3nt: TGTGCCAGCAGCCTAGGGGACAGAGAATATAACTATGGCTACACCTTC
v_gene: TRBV11-1; d_gene: TRBD1; j_gene: TRBJ2-3; abundance: few; CDR3aa: CASTPGQNTDTQYF; CDR3nt: TGTGCCAGCACCCCGGGACAGAACACAGATACGCAGTATTTT
v_gene: TRBV7-2; d_gene: TRBD2; j_gene: TRBJ2-5; abundance: NA; CDR3aa: CASSSSGRASGTQYF; CDR3nt: TGTGCCAGCAGCTCTAGCGGGAGGGCCTCGGGGACCCAGTACTTC
v_gene: TRBV6-1; d_gene: TRBD2; j_gene: TRBJ2-4; abundance: few; CDR3aa: CASRLGLAENIQYF; CDR3nt: TGTGCCAGCAGGCTGGGACTAGCGGAAAACATTCAGTACTTC
v_gene: TRBV7-8; d_gene: NA; j_gene: TRBJ2-3; abundance: NA; CDR3aa: CASSSASYSTDTQYF; CDR3nt: TGTGCCAGCAGCTCAGCTTCGTATAGCACAGATACGCAGTATTTT
v_gene: TRBV6-5; d_gene: NA; j_gene: TRBJ2-1; abundance: few; CDR3aa: CASSWRRGEQFF; CDR3nt: TGTGCCAGCAGTTGGAGGAGAGGTGAGCAGTTCTTC
v_gene: TRBV7-3; d_gene: TRBD2; j_gene: TRBJ2-7; abundance: NA; CDR3aa: CASSFRTSGSVYEQYF; CDR3nt: TGTGCCAGCAGCTTTCGGACTAGCGGGAGTGTGTACGAGCAGTACTTC
v_gene: TRBV6-1; d_gene: NA; j_gene: TRBJ2-3; abundance: NA; CDR3aa: CASIPGLSTDTQYF; CDR3nt: TGTGCCAGCATCCCGGGACTTAGCACAGATACGCAGTATTTT
v_gene: TRBV7-6; d_gene: NA; j_gene: TRBJ2-3; abundance: few; CDR3aa: CASSLLTSTDTQYF; CDR3nt: TGTGCCAGCAGCTTACTGACTAGCACAGATACGCAGTATTTT
v_gene: TRBV2; d_gene: TRBD1; j_gene: TRBJ1-1; abundance: few; CDR3aa: CASLNRGLYTEAFF; CDR3nt: TGTGCCAGCCTAAACAGGGGTTTGTACACTGAAGCTTTCTTT
v_gene: TRBV14; d_gene: NA; j_gene: TRBJ1-2; abundance: NA; CDR3aa: CASSQAIRGFGGYTF; CDR3nt: TGTGCCAGCAGCCAAGCTATCAGGGGTTTTGGCGGCTACACCTTC
v_gene: TRBV7-3; d_gene: NA; j_gene: TRBJ1-2; abundance: NA; CDR3aa: CASSFRGNYGYTF; CDR3nt: TGTGCCAGCAGCTTCCGGGGAAACTATGGCTACACCTTC
v_gene: TRBV7-6; d_gene: NA; j_gene: TRBJ1-3; abundance: NA; CDR3aa: CASTRPGGGNTIYF; CDR3nt: TGTGCCAGCACGCGGCCCGGGGGAGGAAACACCATATATTTT
v_gene: TRBV7-2; d_gene: NA; j_gene: TRBJ1-5; abundance: NA; CDR3aa: CASSLGEDQPQHF; CDR3nt: TGTGCCAGCAGCTTGGGAGAGGATCAGCCCCAGCATTTT
v_gene: TRBV5-1; d_gene: TRBD1; j_gene: TRBJ1-2; abundance: NA; CDR3aa: CASSFTGTGLNYGYTF; CDR3nt: TGCGCCAGCAGCTTCACCGGGACAGGGTTAAACTATGGCTACACCTTC
v_gene: TRBV28; d_gene: TRBD1; j_gene: TRBJ2-2; abundance: once; CDR3aa: CASSHDPTGITGELFF; CDR3nt: TGTGCCAGCAGCCACGATCCGACAGGGATCACCGGGGAGCTGTTTTTT
v_gene: TRBV19; d_gene: NA; j_gene: TRBJ2-4; abundance: NA; CDR3aa: CAAGAGAENIQYF; CDR3nt: TGTGCCGCCGGGGCAGGGGCCGAAAACATTCAGTACTTC
v_gene: TRBV7-3; d_gene: TRBD2; j_gene: TRBJ2-3; abundance: NA; CDR3aa: CASSLKPTGTRLLDTQYF; CDR3nt: TGTGCCAGCAGCCTAAAACCTACGGGGACTAGACTTTTGGATACGCAGTATTTT
v_gene: TRBV9; d_gene: TRBD2; j_gene: TRBJ2-3; abundance: few; CDR3aa: CASSEEAPGLAGTDTQYF; CDR3nt: TGTGCCAGCAGCGAAGAGGCCCCGGGACTAGCGGGCACAGATACGCAGTATTTT
v_gene: TRBV28; d_gene: NA; j_gene: TRBJ1-1; abundance: few; CDR3aa: CASSLGGITTEAFF; CDR3nt: TGTGCCAGCAGTTTAGGGGGGATCACCACTGAAGCTTTCTTT
v_gene: TRBV5-1; d_gene: NA; j_gene: TRBJ1-1; abundance: NA; CDR3aa: CASSLTGGTEAFF; CDR3nt: TGCGCCAGCAGCTTGACGGGTGGCACTGAAGCTTTCTTT